The present TCR beta chain was sequenced within a study of blood T cell repertoires in COVID-19. Study details: Sites in the United States, Italy and Spain provided acute and convalescent COVID-19 samples. In each case, the material was cDNA or gDNA derived from T cells, B-cell-depleted T cells, or PBMCs.

Germline CDR1 SQVTM, CDR2 ANQGSEA. The CDR3 consists of 13 residues. Trimming cost V 3 bases and J 1 base, with 7 bases left between them. In the original workflow: Scientists estimated how many nucleated cells there were by amplifying reference gene primers. The table came from immunoSEQ multiplex PCR; TCRdb's copy has only in-frame clones and leaves some out. V and J calls and clone size are given by that table; D and trimming were obtained from the DNA. The repertoire holds about 160,000 clones, around 92% seen once, with approximately 5% in the top ten. Seattle enrolled patients during active infection and tracked them longitudinally.

The specimen was peripheral blood. This chain connects TRBV29-1 to TRBJ2-4; weak D call: TRBD2 (6 bases). The receptor comes from a young man with COVID-19, enrolled during active disease. The CDR3 bases are TGCAGCGTTGAGGAGGGGGCCAAAAACATTCAGTACTTC. Translation: CSVEEGAKNIQYF.